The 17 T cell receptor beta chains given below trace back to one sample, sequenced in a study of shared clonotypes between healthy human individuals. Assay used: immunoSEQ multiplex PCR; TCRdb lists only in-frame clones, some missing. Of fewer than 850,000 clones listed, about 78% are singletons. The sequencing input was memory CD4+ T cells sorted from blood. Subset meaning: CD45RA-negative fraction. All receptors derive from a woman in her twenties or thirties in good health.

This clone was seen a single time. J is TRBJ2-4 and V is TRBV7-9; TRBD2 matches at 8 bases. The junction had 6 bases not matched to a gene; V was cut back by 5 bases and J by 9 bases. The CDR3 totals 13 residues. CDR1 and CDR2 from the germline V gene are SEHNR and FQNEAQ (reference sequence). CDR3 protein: CASSQRESGIQYF. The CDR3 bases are TGTGCCAGCAGCCAGCGGGAGAGTGGCATTCAGTACTTC.

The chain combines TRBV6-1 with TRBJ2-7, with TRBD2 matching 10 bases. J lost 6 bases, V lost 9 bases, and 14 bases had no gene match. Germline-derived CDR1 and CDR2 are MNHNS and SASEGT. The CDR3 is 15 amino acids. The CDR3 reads CASNRAGGASIEQYF. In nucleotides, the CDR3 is TGTGCCAGTAACCGAGCGGGAGGGGCTAGTATCGAGCAGTACTTC.

In DNA, the CDR3 is TGTGCCAGCAGCCCCTGGGATCCTAATCAGCCCCAGCATTTT. It yields the protein CASSPWDPNQPQHF. This rearrangement joins TRBV7-9 to TRBJ1-5; D is unresolved. Germline loops: CDR1 SEHNR, CDR2 FQNEAQ (reference sequence). The CDR3 spans 14 residues. With 5 bases removed from V and 4 bases from J, the gap between germline ends came to 12 bases.

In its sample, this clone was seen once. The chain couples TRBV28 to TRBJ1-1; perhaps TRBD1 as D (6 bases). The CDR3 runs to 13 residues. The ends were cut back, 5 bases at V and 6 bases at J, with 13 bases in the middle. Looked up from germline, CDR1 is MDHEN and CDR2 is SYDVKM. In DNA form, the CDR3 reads TGTGCCAGCAGTCCGCGGACAGTAGCTGAAGCTTTCTTT. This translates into CASSPRTVAEAFF.

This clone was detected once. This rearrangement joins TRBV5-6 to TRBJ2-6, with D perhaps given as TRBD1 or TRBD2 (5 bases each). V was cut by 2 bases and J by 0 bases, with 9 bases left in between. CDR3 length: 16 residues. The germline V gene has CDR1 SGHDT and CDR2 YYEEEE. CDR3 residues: CASSFRGLSGANVLTF. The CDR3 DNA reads TGTGCCAGCAGCTTCCGGGGCCTCTCTGGGGCCAACGTCCTGACTTTC. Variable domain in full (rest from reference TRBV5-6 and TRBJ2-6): DAGVTQSPTHLIKTRGQQVTLRCSPKSGHDTVSWYQQALGQGPQFIFQYYEEEERQRGNFPDRFSGHQFPNYSSELNVNALLLGDSALYLCASSFRGLSGANVLTFGAGSRLTVL.

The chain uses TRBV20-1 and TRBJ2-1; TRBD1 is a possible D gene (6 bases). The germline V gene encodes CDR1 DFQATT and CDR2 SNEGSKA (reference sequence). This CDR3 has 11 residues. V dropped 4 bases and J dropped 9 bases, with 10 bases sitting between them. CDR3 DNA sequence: TGCAGTGCTATCCAGGGGTTTGAGCAGTTCTTC. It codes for CSAIQGFEQFF.

Here the CDR3 reads CASSLLAGSYGYTF. The CDR3 DNA reads TGCGCCAGCTCACTTCTGGCTGGGAGCTATGGCTACACCTTC. The chain recombines TRBV10-2 with TRBJ1-2; D is unresolved. The length of the CDR3 is 14 residues. Germline V gene data show CDR1 as WSHSY and CDR2 as SAAADI. V lost 8 bases to trimming and J lost 4 bases, with 17 bases between them.

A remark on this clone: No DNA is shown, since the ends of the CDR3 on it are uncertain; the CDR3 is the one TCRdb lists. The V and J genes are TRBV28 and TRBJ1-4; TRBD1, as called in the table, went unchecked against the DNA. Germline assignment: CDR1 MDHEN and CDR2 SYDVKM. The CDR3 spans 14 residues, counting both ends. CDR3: CASSSSTGAEKLFF.

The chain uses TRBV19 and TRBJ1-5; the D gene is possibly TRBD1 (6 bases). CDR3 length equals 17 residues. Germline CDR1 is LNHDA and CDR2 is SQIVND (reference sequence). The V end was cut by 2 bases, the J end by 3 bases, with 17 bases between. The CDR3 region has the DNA TGTGCCAGTAGTATAATCGGCGGCCAGGGGTCCAATCAGCCCCAGCATTTT. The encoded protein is CASSIIGGQGSNQPQHF.

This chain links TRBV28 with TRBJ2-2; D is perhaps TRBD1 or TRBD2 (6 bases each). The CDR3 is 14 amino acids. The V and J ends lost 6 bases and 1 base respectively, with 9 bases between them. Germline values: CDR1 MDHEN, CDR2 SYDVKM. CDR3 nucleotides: TGTGCCAGCAGAAAGGGGGGGAACACCGGGGAGCTGTTTTTT. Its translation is CASRKGGNTGELFF.

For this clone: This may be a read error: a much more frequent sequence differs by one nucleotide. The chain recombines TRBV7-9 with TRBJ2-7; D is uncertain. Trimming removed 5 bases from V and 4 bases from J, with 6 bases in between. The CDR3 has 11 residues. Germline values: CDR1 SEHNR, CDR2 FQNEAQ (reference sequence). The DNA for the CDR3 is TGTGCCAGCAGCCGAGAATACGAGCAGTACTTC. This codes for CASSREYEQYF.

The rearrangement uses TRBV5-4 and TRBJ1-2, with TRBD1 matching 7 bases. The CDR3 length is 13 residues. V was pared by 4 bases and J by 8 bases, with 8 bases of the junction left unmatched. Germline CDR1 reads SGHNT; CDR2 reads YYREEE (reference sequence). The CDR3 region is CASSLDRYGGYTF. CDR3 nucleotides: TGTGCCAGCAGCCTGGACAGGTACGGCGGCTACACCTTC. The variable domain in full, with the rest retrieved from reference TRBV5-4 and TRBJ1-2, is ETGVTQSPTHLIKTRGQQVTLRCSSQSGHNTVSWYQQALGQGPQFIFQYYREEENGRGNFPPRFSGLQFPNYSSELNVNALELDDSALYLCASSLDRYGGYTFGSGTRLTVV.

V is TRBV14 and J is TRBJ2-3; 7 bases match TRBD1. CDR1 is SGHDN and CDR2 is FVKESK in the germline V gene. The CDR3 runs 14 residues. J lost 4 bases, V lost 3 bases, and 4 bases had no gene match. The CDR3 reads CASSQRQGPDTQYF. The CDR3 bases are TGTGCCAGCAGCCAGAGACAGGGACCAGATACGCAGTATTTT.

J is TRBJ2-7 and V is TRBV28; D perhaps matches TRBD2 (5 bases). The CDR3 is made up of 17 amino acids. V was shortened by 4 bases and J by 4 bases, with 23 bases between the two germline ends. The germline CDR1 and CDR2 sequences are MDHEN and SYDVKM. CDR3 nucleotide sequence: TGTGCCAGCAGTTCTGGTCCCGGGAAAAGAGGTACTTACGAGCAGTACTTC. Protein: CASSSGPGKRGTYEQYF.

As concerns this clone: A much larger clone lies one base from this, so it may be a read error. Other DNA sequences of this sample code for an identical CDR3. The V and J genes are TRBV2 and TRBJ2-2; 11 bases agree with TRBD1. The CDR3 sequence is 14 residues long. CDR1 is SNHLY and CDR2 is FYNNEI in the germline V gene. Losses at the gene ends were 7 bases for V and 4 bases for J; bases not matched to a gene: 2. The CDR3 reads CASTGTGGTGELFF. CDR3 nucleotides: TGTGCCAGCACCGGGACAGGGGGCACCGGGGAGCTGTTTTTT.

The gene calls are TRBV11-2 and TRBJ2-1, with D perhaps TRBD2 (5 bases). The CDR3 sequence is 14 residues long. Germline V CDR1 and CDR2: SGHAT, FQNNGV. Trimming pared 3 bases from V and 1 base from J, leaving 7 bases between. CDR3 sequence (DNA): TGTGCCAGCAGCTTCGGGGATTCCTACAATGAGCAGTTCTTC. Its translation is CASSFGDSYNEQFF.

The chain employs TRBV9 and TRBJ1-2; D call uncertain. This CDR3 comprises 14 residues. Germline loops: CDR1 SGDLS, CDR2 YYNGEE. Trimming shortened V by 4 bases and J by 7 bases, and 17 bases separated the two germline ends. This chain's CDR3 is CASSLLPGVGGYTF. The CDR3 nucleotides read TGTGCCAGCAGCCTCCTGCCCGGGGTTGGTGGCTACACCTTC.